This T cell receptor (beta chain) was observed in a study of blood T cell repertoires in COVID-19. Study at large: Italy, Spain and the United States were the sources of the convalescent and acute COVID-19 samples.

Those who participated ranged in age from 18 to 89 years and resided in 20 to 30 US areas. Participants reported their clinical history, and cohort assignment relied on those reports. This CDR3 region has 14 residues. After removal of 3 bases from V and 5 bases from J, the junction contained 1 base not matched to a gene. The germline V gene has CDR1 SGHVS and CDR2 FQNEAQ. The sample holds one count of this clone. As originally analysed: Amplified reference gene primers provided the basis for estimating nucleated cell counts. TCRdb's copy holds only in-frame clones and misses some; the assay was immunoSEQ multiplex PCR. V, J and clone size are those of that table, while D and trimming were read from the DNA. The sample contains around 230,000 clones, 86% of which appear only once.

The source is a woman in her thirties or forties with acute COVID-19. This chain connects TRBV7-8 to TRBJ2-1; 10 bases match TRBD1. What was sequenced was PBMCs or T cells enriched from blood (not recorded which). This CDR3 is CASSFGTGDNEQFF. In DNA form, the CDR3 reads TGTGCCAGCAGCTTCGGGACAGGGGACAATGAGCAGTTCTTC.